This TCR beta chain derives from a study of blood T cell repertoires in COVID-19 (dated by TCRdb to the early 2020s). For the study in its entirety: The collaborator samples originated in the United States, Italy and Spain and spanned the acute and convalescent phases of COVID-19. The prospective study material was composed of cDNA or gDNA derived from T cells, B-cell-depleted T cells, or PBMCs. The sample metadata nearly always contained a de-identified subject ID, COVID-19 status, age in years and sex. The samples were drawn from the first 160 participants of the ongoing ImmuneRACE study and from 1,254 subjects provided by 6 global collaborators. The dataset comprised deeply sampled blood TCRbeta repertoires from subjects exposed to, actively infected with, or recovered from COVID-19. The repertoires were released in a freely available public database intended as a resource for research on the immune response to SARS-CoV-2. Where available, HLA class I and class II types were taken from metadata supplied by the sample provider and were not determined by assay-based typing.

Enrolling through a virtual design, the prospective study's participants ranged in age from roughly 18 to 95 years and lived across about two dozen United States geographic areas. In the prospective study, cohorts were assigned on the basis of participant-reported clinical history obtained from a screening survey and a study questionnaire. Each participant in the prospective study had whole blood, serum and a nasopharyngeal or oropharyngeal swab collected by mobile phlebotomists. Over an approximately 2-month period, participants in the prospective study had the option of providing additional blood draws and questionnaires. Blood samples from the prospective study were shipped frozen or at room temperature prior to DNA extraction. A word on this clone: The specificity of this receptor is unknown. The record has no base qualities; no much larger clone is one base away.

Beyond this particular receptor, the publication reports: How much clinical and demographic metadata was included differed by source and by participant, and the metadata was provided uncurated.

V and J lose 5 bases and 5 bases, and a span of 14 bases separates them. Looking up the germline V gene yields CDR1 SGHRS and CDR2 YFSETQ. Reading from cysteine to phenylalanine, the CDR3 counts 14 amino acids. Only the CDR3 portion is preserved as DNA: 42 bases, with reading frame beginning at the first base. TCRbeta CDR3 regions were amplified from genomic DNA using the immunoSEQ Assay, a bias-controlled multiplex PCR. On the study's bioinformatics: Within the assay, amplification of reference gene primers was used to estimate how many nucleated cells each sample contained. To quantify the absolute abundance of each unique TCRbeta CDR3 rearrangement, sequence reads were collapsed and filtered. For each sample, productive Simpson clonality was calculated as the square root of Simpson's diversity index across productive rearrangements. This immuneACCESS table, as held by TCRdb, lists in-frame sequences with V and J called but not all clones. Of the missing ones, under half trace to an unresolved V gene in checked studies; the others have no known cause. The V and J calls and clone size come from that table; D and trimming were worked out from the DNA. In all, the sample holds 100,000 to 150,000 clones, and 80% to 90% of those were seen once. The ten top clones hold about 2.2% of the sample.

In this chain, TRBV5-1 is recombined with TRBJ2-1, with TRBD1 perhaps the D gene, on 6 matching bases. The TCR was taken from a man aged 40-49 years with acute COVID-19. Material for sequencing was PBMCs or T cells enriched from blood (not recorded which). The bases read TGCGCCAGCAGGATCCAGGGGCCCGACAATGAGCAGTTCTTC. Its amino acids are CASRIQGPDNEQFF.